The entry that follows covers one TCR beta chain sequence. What it binds is not known. Time point given: week 23, last vaccination. In every dose of vaccine, 300 ug of mutant IDH1 20-mer peptide was given alongside topical imiquimod. The data were obtained in a study of a mutant IDH1 vaccine in newly diagnosed glioma. Turning to the study itself: Beginning 4-6 weeks after radiotherapy alone, or with temozolomide cycles, vaccination took place. Standard pretreatment was either radiotherapy, temozolomide, or, for most, radiochemotherapy with temozolomide.

Study-wide findings and caveats: Induction of immune responses by the vaccine occurred in about 95% of patients.

TCRdb keeps only in-frame clones here, not all; method: immunoSEQ multiplex PCR. This sample has 70,000 to 90,000 clones, with roughly 85% found just once. V lost 3 bases, J lost 4 bases, and 15 bases lay in between. The CDR3 has 15 amino acids. The germline CDR1 and CDR2 sequences are MNHNS and SASEGT. Source: PBMCs, taken from a glioma patient whose treatment included an IDH1 peptide vaccine. The TCR originated in a young man with glioma. Some clones in this sample may be carry-over from other donors' samples. The chain links TRBV6-1 to TRBJ1-1; tentative D call: TRBD1 (5 bases). The chain's CDR3 is CASSEEPSGGTEAFF. The CDR3 region has the DNA TGTGCCAGCAGTGAGGAACCGAGCGGGGGCACTGAAGCTTTCTTT.